This passage covers 29 T cell receptor beta chains from one sample sequenced in a study of T cells in Graves' hyperthyroidism and ophthalmopathy. Using RNA transcripts as the source, TCR beta CDR3 regions were amplified. With the HTBI primer set, the TCR CDR3 went through a first round of RT-PCR. TCRdb reprocessed the multiplex PCR reads via MiXCR and lists one record per CDR3 protein. The sample shows roughly 580,000 distinct CDR3 sequences, about 45% of them seen only once. The sequenced sample was peripheral blood or thyroid tissue (not recorded which). These receptors came from a woman younger than 30 with Graves' hyperthyroidism.

This clonotype came up many times. V usage is TRBV7-2 and J usage is TRBJ1-2, with D hard to call. The CDR3 totals 11 residues. From germline, CDR1 is SGHTA and CDR2 FQGNSA. V was cut by 6 bases and J by 3 bases, with 5 bases left in between. Written as DNA, the CDR3 is TGTGCCAGCAGTACATACTATGGCTACACCTTC. Translated: CASSTYYGYTF.

This clonotype was found a few times. The genes are TRBV19 and TRBJ2-3, with TRBD2 identical over 11 bases. After removal of 6 bases from V and 4 bases from J, the junction contained 6 bases not matched to a gene. The CDR3 consists of 15 residues. Germline V CDR1 and CDR2: LNHDA, SQIVND (reference sequence). CDR3 nucleotides: TGTGCCAGTAGCCAACTAGCGGGAGTGGCAGATACGCAGTATTTT. This translates into CASSQLAGVADTQYF.

The chain is built from TRBV15 and TRBJ1-4, with a possible D match to TRBD1 (5 bases). V lost 3 bases and J lost 4, with 15 bases in between. CDR3 length: 16 residues. The germline gives CDR1 LNHNV, CDR2 YYDKDF (reference sequence). This CDR3 reads CATSSEADSDNEKLFF. As DNA, the CDR3 is TGTGCCACCAGCAGTGAAGCCGACAGCGATAATGAAAAACTGTTTTTT.

J is TRBJ2-2 and V is TRBV20-1; 10 nucleotides match TRBD1. This CDR3 has 14 amino acids. V lost 5 bases to trimming and J lost 5 bases; unmatched junction nucleotides: 5. In germline, CDR1 is DFQATT, CDR2 SNEGSKA (reference sequence). The CDR3 DNA reads as TGCAGTGCTTCCGGGACAGGGGAAACCGGGGAGCTGTTTTTT. Protein product: CSASGTGETGELFF.

About this clonotype itself: Since a much larger clone is just one base distant, this may be a read error. This rearrangement joins TRBV5-4 to TRBJ1-1; unclear D gene. The CDR3 extends over 13 amino acids. The V end was cut by 3 bases, the J end by 1 base, with 7 bases between. Germline CDR1 reads SGHNT; CDR2 reads YYREEE (reference sequence). As DNA, the CDR3 is TGTGCCAGCAGCTCTCTCAGGAACACTGAAGCTTTCTTT. Translated, it gives CASSSLRNTEAFF.

This clonotype turned up a few times. The gene calls are TRBV29-1 and TRBJ1-2; 9 bases map to TRBD1. The CDR3 length is 15 residues. Trimming removed 2 bases from V and 5 bases from J; junction bases left unmatched: 9. The germline gives CDR1 SQVTM, CDR2 ANQGSEA. The CDR3 DNA reads TGCAGCGTTGAATTACAGGGGGCGCCTCGGTATGGCTACACCTTC. Translation: CSVELQGAPRYGYTF.

A few counts support this clonotype. The V and J genes are TRBV19 and TRBJ2-5; TRBD2 matches at 7 bases. Germline lookup yields CDR1 LNHDA and CDR2 SQIVND (reference sequence). J gave up 2 bases and V 5 bases, and 11 bases lay outside the gene matches. The CDR3 consists of 16 residues. The CDR3 DNA sequence: TGTGCCAGTAGTCCCCTGGGGCTAGCGGCTCAAGAGACCCAGTACTTC. The encoded protein is CASSPLGLAAQETQYF.

Only a few counts were recorded for this clonotype. The chain links TRBV2 to TRBJ2-2; 9 bases are a match to TRBD1. This CDR3 spans 16 amino acids. The V segment lost 5 bases and the J segment 5 bases; nucleotides outside the gene matches: 9. Germline CDR1 reads SNHLY; CDR2 reads FYNNEI. The DNA for the CDR3 is TGTGCCAGCAGTCGTACACCGGGACAGGGAACCGGGGAGCTGTTTTTT. Translating it yields CASSRTPGQGTGELFF.

The V and J genes are TRBV7-2 and TRBJ2-2, with 7 bases matching TRBD2. With V trimmed by 2 bases and J by 0 bases, 3 bases remained unmatched. Germline loops: CDR1 SGHTA, CDR2 FQGNSA. The CDR3 has 16 amino acids. DNA for the CDR3: TGTGCCAGCAGCTTAAACAGCGGGGCGAACACCGGGGAGCTGTTTTTT. Residues: CASSLNSGANTGELFF.

As concerns this clonotype: Because the CDR3 is missing its conserved closing phenylalanine or tryptophan, this is likely a read error. The DNA is left out, because the CDR3 cannot be placed on it with certainty; the CDR3 is given as TCRdb lists it. The chain links TRBV15 to TRBJ1-6; no check of the table's D call, TRBD1, against the DNA was made. The CDR3 has 9 amino acids, counting both end residues. Germline V gene sequence: CDR1 LNHNV, CDR2 YYDKDF (reference sequence). The CDR3 protein is CATSRGQGS.

This clonotype was seen repeatedly, ten times or more. The chain couples TRBV7-2 to TRBJ1-2; D unresolved. V gave up 4 bases and J gave up 5 bases, with 11 bases separating them. Germline V gene data show CDR1 as SGHTA and CDR2 as FQGNSA. The CDR3 is 13 amino acids. The CDR3 reads CASSSSATYGYTF. The DNA of the CDR3 is TGTGCCAGCAGCTCGTCAGCGACATATGGCTACACCTTC.

This clonotype was detected many times. The J gene is TRBJ2-7, the V gene TRBV25-1; 9 bases fit TRBD1. V lost 4 bases, J lost 3 bases, and 7 bases stayed unmatched. The germline gives CDR1 MGHDK, CDR2 SYGVNS. CDR3 length equals 15 residues. CDR3 in DNA: TGTGCCAGCAGTGCCGCCGGGACAGGGATCTACGAGCAGTACTTC. Translating it yields CASSAAGTGIYEQYF.

This clonotype occurred a few times. The V and J genes are TRBV7-2 and TRBJ2-7; TRBD2 agrees at 11 bases. CDR3 length equals 15 residues. Germline lookup yields CDR1 SGHTA and CDR2 FQGNSA. The V gene end was trimmed by 5 bases and the J gene end by 4 bases; junction bases not matched to a gene: 7. CDR3 in DNA: TGTGCCAGCAGCATACTAGCGGGAGTGTCGTACGAGCAGTACTTC. This gives the protein CASSILAGVSYEQYF.

This clonotype was observed a few times. Written as DNA, the CDR3 is TGTGCCAGCAGCCCCGATGGACAGGCCTCTGGAAACACCATATATTTT. Amino acids: CASSPDGQASGNTIYF. The J gene is TRBJ1-3, the V gene TRBV25-1, with 7 positions matching TRBD1. Trimming removed 6 bases from V and 0 bases from J; junction bases left unmatched: 8. The CDR3 is 16 residues long. Germline CDR1 MGHDK, CDR2 SYGVNS. The full variable domain, in which reference TRBV25-1 and TRBJ1-3 provide the parts outside the CDR3, is EADIYQTPRYLVIGTGKKITLECSQTMGHDKMYWYQQDPGMELHLIHYSYGVNSTEKGDLSSESTVSRIRTEHFPLTLESARPSHTSQYLCASSPDGQASGNTIYFGEGSWLTVV.

This clonotype came up many times. The rearrangement uses TRBV2 and TRBJ2-5; D not resolved. V lost 7 bases and J 1 base, leaving 13 bases between the germline ends. The CDR3 sequence is 14 residues long. Germline lookup yields CDR1 SNHLY and CDR2 FYNNEI. The CDR3 DNA is TGTGCCAGCACCTTGTATGCGAGCCAAGAGACCCAGTACTTC. Protein: CASTLYASQETQYF. The full variable domain, with the rest looked up from reference TRBV2 and TRBJ2-5, is EPEVTQTPSHQVTQMGQEVILRCVPISNHLYFYWYRQILGQKVEFLVSFYNNEISEKSEIFDDQFSVERPDGSNFTLKIRSTKLEDSAMYFCASTLYASQETQYFGPGTRLLVL.

This clonotype was observed many times. The chain recombines TRBV2 with TRBJ1-1; D perhaps matches TRBD1 (5 bases). V was cut by 5 bases and J by 0 bases, with 10 bases left in between. This CDR3 contains 14 residues. Germline V gene sequence: CDR1 SNHLY, CDR2 FYNNEI. CDR3 sequence reads: CASSWDGLNTEAFF. The CDR3 DNA is TGTGCCAGCAGTTGGGACGGACTGAACACTGAAGCTTTCTTT.

This clonotype was counted at least ten times. This sequence joins TRBV2 and TRBJ2-7; 10 bases fit TRBD2. With 5 bases clipped from V and 5 bases from J, the junction kept 6 bases outside the gene matches. Germline assignment: CDR1 SNHLY and CDR2 FYNNEI. The CDR3 has 14 residues. In nucleotides, the CDR3 is TGTGCCAGCAGTCCCAGCGGGAGGGTACACGAGCAGTACTTC. Encoded protein: CASSPSGRVHEQYF.

This clonotype was observed many times. This chain links TRBV29-1 with TRBJ1-5; D is possibly TRBD1 (6 bases). V was shortened by 6 bases and J by 7 bases, with 13 bases between the two germline ends. CDR3 length: 12 residues. Looked up from germline, CDR1 is SQVTM and CDR2 is ANQGSEA. The CDR3 DNA reads TGCAGCGTAGGTAACAGGGACCAGCCCCAGCATTTT. Translating gives CSVGNRDQPQHF.

The chain is built from TRBV2 and TRBJ1-1; tentatively, D is TRBD1 (6 bases). CDR1 and CDR2 from the germline V gene are SNHLY and FYNNEI. Trimming pared 6 bases from V and 6 bases from J, leaving 17 bases between. CDR3 length: 14 amino acids. CDR3 DNA: TGTGCCAGCAGGGCCCGGGACATCGTTTCTGAAGCTTTCTTT. Its protein product is CASRARDIVSEAFF.

This clonotype was counted many times. The gene calls are TRBV2 and TRBJ1-3; D remains ambiguous. The CDR3 runs 14 residues. The germline gives CDR1 SNHLY, CDR2 FYNNEI. Trimming left V 7 bases short and J 4 bases short, with 14 bases between. The CDR3: CASTLRASGNTIYF. CDR3 bases: TGTGCCAGCACCCTACGGGCATCGGGAAACACCATATATTTT.

This CDR3 is CASSQEGTLAGETQYF. The DNA of the CDR3 is TGCGCCAGCAGCCAAGAGGGGACACTGGCGGGAGAGACCCAGTACTTC. The V call is TRBV29-1, the J call TRBJ2-5, with D tentatively TRBD1 (6 bases). Germline V CDR1 and CDR2: SQVTM, ANQGSEA. CDR3 length equals 16 residues.

The chain carries TRBV7-9 and TRBJ1-2; D not certain. The CDR3 spans 14 residues. V lost 5 bases to trimming and J lost 4 bases, with 14 bases between them. Germline values: CDR1 SEHNR, CDR2 FQNEAQ (reference sequence). As DNA, the CDR3 is TGTGCCAGCAGCCCATGGGTACACCTCTATGGCTACACCTTC. It encodes CASSPWVHLYGYTF. Looking up the rest from reference TRBV7-9 and TRBJ1-2 gives the full variable domain: DTGVSQNPRHKITKRGQNVTFRCDPISEHNRLYWYRQTLGQGPEFLTYFQNEAQLEKSRLLSDRFSAERPKGSFSTLEIQRTEQGDSAMYLCASSPWVHLYGYTFGSGTRLTVV.

This clonotype was found many times. The rearrangement links TRBV7-6 to TRBJ2-7; the D gene is possibly TRBD1 (6 bases). V lost 6 bases, J lost 4 bases, and 10 bases lay in between. The CDR3 loop spans 12 amino acids. The germline gives CDR1 SGHVS, CDR2 FNYEAQ. CDR3 DNA sequence: TGTGCCAGCAGTCGAGGACAGTACGAGCAGTACTTC. It specifies CASSRGQYEQYF.

CDR3 coding DNA: TGCAGTGCTAGAGATGGACTAGCGGGAGGGAAGTACGAGCAGTACTTC. As protein: CSARDGLAGGKYEQYF. V and J are TRBV20-1 and TRBJ2-7, with 15 bases matching TRBD2. The CDR3 loop spans 16 amino acids. In germline, CDR1 is DFQATT, CDR2 SNEGSKA (reference sequence). Trimming removed 0 bases from V and 4 bases from J; junction bases left unmatched: 4.

This clonotype was recorded many times. The chain has TRBV29-1 and TRBJ1-4; maybe TRBD1 (6 bases). Germline loops: CDR1 SQVTM, CDR2 ANQGSEA. The CDR3 is 12 residues long. V was shortened by 4 bases and J by 8 bases, with 11 bases between the two germline ends. CDR3 nucleotide sequence: TGCAGCGTTGGGGACATTGGAGAAAAACTGTTTTTT. It codes for CSVGDIGEKLFF. Combining the CDR3 with reference TRBV29-1 and TRBJ1-4 gives the whole variable domain SAVISQKPSRDICQRGTSLTIQCQVDSQVTMMFWYRQQPGQSLTLIATANQGSEATYESGFVIDKFPISRPNLTFSTLTVSNMSPEDSSIYLCSVGDIGEKLFFGSGTQLSVL.

This clonotype appeared a few times. The V and J genes are TRBV7-2 and TRBJ1-2, with 10 positions matching TRBD1. Germline V gives CDR1 SGHTA, CDR2 FQGNSA. The CDR3 length is 14 residues. The V segment lost 5 bases and the J segment 3 bases; nucleotides outside the gene matches: 3. The chain's CDR3 is CASSPGQGDYGYTF. The CDR3 nucleotides read TGTGCCAGCAGCCCAGGACAGGGGGACTATGGCTACACCTTC. Combining the CDR3 with reference TRBV7-2 and TRBJ1-2 gives the whole variable domain GAGVSQSPSNKVTEKGKDVELRCDPISGHTALYWYRQSLGQGLEFLIYFQGNSAPDKSGLPSDRFSAERTGGSVSTLTIQRTQQEDSAVYLCASSPGQGDYGYTFGSGTRLTVV.

This clonotype was observed a handful of times. The genes are TRBV5-1 and TRBJ2-6, with 10 bases lining up with TRBD2. CDR1 is SGHRS, CDR2 YFSETQ, per germline. CDR3 size: 17 residues. The ends lost 3 bases at V and 3 bases at J; junction bases unmatched: 6. The CDR3 DNA reads TGCGCCAGCAGCTCCCTAGCGGGAGTAGGTGGGGCCAACGTCCTGACTTTC. This gives the protein CASSSLAGVGGANVLTF.

This clonotype has ten or more counts. This rearrangement joins TRBV29-1 to TRBJ1-6; the match to TRBD1 covers 7 bases. From germline, CDR1 is SQVTM and CDR2 ANQGSEA. V shed 4 bases, J shed 10 bases, and the junction held 4 bases outside the gene matches. This CDR3 contains 12 residues. CDR3 sequence (DNA): TGCAGCGTTGTTGTCAGGGGGTCACCCCTCCACTTT. Translation gives CSVVVRGSPLHF.

The CDR3 spells CASSYLDSNNSPLHF. DNA for the CDR3: TGTGCCAGCAGTTACTTGGACTCTAATAATTCACCCCTCCACTTT. The chain combines TRBV12-3 or TRBV12-4 with TRBJ1-6, with D unresolved. There are 15 residues in the CDR3. V was shortened by 4 bases and J by 5 bases, with 12 bases between the two germline ends.